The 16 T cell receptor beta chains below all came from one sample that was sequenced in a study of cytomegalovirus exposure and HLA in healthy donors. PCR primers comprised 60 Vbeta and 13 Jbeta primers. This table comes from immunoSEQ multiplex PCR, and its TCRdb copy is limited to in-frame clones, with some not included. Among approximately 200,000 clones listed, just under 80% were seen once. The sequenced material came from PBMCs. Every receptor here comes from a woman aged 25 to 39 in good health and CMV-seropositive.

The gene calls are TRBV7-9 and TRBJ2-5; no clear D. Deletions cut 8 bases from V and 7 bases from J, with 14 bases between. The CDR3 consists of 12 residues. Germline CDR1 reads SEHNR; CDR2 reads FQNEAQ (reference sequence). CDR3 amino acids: CASGPSPGTQYF. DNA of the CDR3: TGTGCCAGCGGGCCGAGCCCAGGGACCCAGTACTTC.

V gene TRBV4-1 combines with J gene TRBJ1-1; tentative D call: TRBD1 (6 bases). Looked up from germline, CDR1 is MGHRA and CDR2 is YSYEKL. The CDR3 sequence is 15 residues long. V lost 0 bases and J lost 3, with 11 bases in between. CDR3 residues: CASSQDRGSYTEAFF. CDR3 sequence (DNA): TGCGCCAGCAGCCAAGACAGGGGATCGTACACTGAAGCTTTCTTT.

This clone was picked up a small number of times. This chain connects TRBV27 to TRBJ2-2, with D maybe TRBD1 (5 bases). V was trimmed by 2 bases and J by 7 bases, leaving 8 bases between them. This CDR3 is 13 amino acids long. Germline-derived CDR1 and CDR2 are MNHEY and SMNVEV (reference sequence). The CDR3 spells CASSLRGSGELFF. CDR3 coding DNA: TGTGCCAGCAGTTTAAGGGGTAGCGGGGAGCTGTTTTTT.

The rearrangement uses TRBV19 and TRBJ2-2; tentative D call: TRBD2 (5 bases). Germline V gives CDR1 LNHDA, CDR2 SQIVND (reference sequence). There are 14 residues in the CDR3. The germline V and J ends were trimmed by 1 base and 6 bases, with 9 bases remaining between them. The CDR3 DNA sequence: TGTGCCAGTAGTATAGGGAGCGGACCCGGGGAGCTGTTTTTT. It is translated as CASSIGSGPGELFF.

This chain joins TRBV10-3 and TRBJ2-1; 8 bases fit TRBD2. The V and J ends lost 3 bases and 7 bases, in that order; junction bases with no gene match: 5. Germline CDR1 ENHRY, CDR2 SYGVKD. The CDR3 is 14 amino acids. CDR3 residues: CAISELAEPNEQFF. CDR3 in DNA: TGTGCCATCAGTGAACTAGCGGAACCGAATGAGCAGTTCTTC.

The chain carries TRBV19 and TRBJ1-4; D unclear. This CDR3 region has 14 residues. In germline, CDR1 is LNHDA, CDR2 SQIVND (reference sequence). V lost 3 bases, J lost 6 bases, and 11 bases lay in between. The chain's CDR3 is CASSIRTVDEKLFF. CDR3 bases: TGTGCCAGTAGTATTAGAACAGTGGATGAAAAACTGTTTTTT.

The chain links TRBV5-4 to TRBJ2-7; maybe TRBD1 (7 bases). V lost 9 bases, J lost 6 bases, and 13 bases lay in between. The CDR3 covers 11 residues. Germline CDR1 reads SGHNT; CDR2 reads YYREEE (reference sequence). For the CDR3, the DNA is TGTGCCACTACTCAGGGGGGCGAGCAGTACTTC. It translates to CATTQGGEQYF.

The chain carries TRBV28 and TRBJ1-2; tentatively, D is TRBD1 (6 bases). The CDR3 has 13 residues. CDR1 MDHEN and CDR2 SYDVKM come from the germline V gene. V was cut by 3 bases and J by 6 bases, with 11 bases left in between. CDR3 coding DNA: TGTGCCAGCAGTTTCGGGGGGCAGGATGGCTACACCTTC. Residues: CASSFGGQDGYTF.

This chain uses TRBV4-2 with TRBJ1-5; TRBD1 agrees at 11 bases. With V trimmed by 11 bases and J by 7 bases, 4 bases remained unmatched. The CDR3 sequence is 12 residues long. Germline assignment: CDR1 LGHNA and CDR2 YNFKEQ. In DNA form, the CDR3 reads TGTGCCTCGGGACAGGGGGGCCAGCCCCAGCATTTT. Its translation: CASGQGGQPQHF.

CDR3 amino acids: CASYSGVGEQFF. CDR3 nucleotides: TGTGCCAGCTATTCGGGAGTAGGCGAGCAGTTCTTC. V gene TRBV28 combines with J gene TRBJ2-1, with D possibly matching TRBD2 (6 bases). From germline, CDR1 is MDHEN and CDR2 SYDVKM. CDR3 length: 12 amino acids. V shed 8 bases and J shed 10 bases, with 15 bases lying between them.

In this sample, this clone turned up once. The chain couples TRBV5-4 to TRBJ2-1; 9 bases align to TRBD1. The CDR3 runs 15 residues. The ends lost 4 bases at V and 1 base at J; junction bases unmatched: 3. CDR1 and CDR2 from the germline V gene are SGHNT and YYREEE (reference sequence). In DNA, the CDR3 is TGTGCCAGCAGCCAAGGACAGGGGTCCTACAATGAGCAGTTCTTC. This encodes CASSQGQGSYNEQFF.

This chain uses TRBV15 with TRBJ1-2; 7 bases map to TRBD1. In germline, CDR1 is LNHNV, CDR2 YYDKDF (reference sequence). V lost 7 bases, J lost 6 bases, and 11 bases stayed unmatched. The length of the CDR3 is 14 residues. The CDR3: CATTEIMTGNGYTF. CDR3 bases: TGTGCCACCACCGAGATTATGACAGGGAATGGCTACACCTTC. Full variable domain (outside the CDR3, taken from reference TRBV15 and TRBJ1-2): DAMVIQNPRYQVTQFGKPVTLSCSQTLNHNVMYWYQQKSSQAPKLLFHYYDKDFNNEADTPDNFQSRRPNTSFCFLDIRSPGLGDTAMYLCATTEIMTGNGYTFGSGTRLTVV.

The CDR3 coding sequence is TGTGCCAGCAGTCGACAGGAGGAAGCTTTCTTT. Protein product: CASSRQEEAFF. The rearrangement uses TRBV6-1 and TRBJ1-1; a weak D match, TRBD1 (6 bases). Germline values: CDR1 MNHNS, CDR2 SASEGT. Trimming removed 5 bases from V and 8 bases from J, with 9 bases in between. CDR3 length: 11 residues.

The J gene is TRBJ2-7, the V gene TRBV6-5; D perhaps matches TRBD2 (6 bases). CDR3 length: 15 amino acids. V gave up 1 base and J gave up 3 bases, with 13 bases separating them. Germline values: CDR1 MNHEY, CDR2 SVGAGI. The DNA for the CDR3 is TGTGCCAGCAGTTACTACACCGGGACTGTCTACGAGCAGTACTTC. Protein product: CASSYYTGTVYEQYF.

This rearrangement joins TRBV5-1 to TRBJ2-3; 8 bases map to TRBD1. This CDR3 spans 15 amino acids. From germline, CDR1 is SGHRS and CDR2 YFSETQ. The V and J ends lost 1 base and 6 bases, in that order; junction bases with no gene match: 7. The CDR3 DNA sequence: TGCGCCAGCAGCTTGTCCAGGGGGCCAGTGGATACGCAGTATTTT. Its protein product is CASSLSRGPVDTQYF.

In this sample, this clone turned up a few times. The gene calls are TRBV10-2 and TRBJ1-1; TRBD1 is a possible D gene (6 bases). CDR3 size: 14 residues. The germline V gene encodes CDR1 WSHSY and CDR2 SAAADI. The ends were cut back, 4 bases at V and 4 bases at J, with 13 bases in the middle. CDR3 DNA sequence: TGCGCCAGCAGTGCCACAGGGTTTGGCACTGAAGCTTTCTTT. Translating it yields CASSATGFGTEAFF.